A selection of T cell receptor beta chains follows, all from one sample in a study of T-cell reconstitution after alpha-beta-depleted transplantation in children. TCRdb passed the PCR reads through MiXCR, listing each CDR3 protein once. Of approximately 31,000 distinct CDR3 sequences in the sample, 5% to 7.5% were seen once. This specimen consisted of peripheral blood, obtained 60 days after TCRalphabeta/CD19-depleted stem cell transplant. Receptor source: a child younger than two who had a stem cell transplant for acute myeloid leukemia, so the T cells may come from the graft donor. Each CDR3 is given with its conserved first and last residue.

17,TRBV4-3,CASSQDFSGTSTDTQYF
15,TRBV5-1,CASSLAGRGNTEAFF
14,TRBV13,CASSAGGTVYEQYF
13,TRBV7-9,CASIVAGANVLTF
14,TRBV6-2/TRBV6-3,CASSRQGQNTEAFF
18,TRBV12-3/TRBV12-4,CALSSETSGRAFTDTQYF
13,TRBV2,CASFGGFSYEQYF
17,TRBV20-1,CSARPLAGGDGQETQYF
12,TRBV12-3/TRBV12-4,CASSLGADTQYF
13,TRBV12-3/TRBV12-4,CASSLAGPHGYTF
18,TRBV4-3,CASSQEALWVTGVQPQHF
14,TRBV12-3/TRBV12-4,CASSWGTGGYEQYF
14,TRBV25-1,CASSESLLDKGAFF
13,TRBV2,CATVGRESYEQYF
16,TRBV5-1,CASSLLTGANTGELFF
13,TRBV13,CASRFRLYTEAFF
13,TRBV30,CAWNPFSYNEQFF
19,TRBV7-8,CASSLRLHRVRVNTGELFF
15,TRBV7-2,CASSWDRGNTGELFF
15,TRBV7-3,CASSSGTGGYNEQFF
15,TRBV3-1,CASSQGTGGFGEQFF
15,TRBV4-3,CASSQVRTGFYEQYF
13,TRBV19,CASKRDGNTEAFF
16,TRBV12-3/TRBV12-4,CASSPPLATGTDTQYF
13,TRBV7-7,CASSLGPMEEQYF
13,TRBV28,CASSLGQSYGYTF
14,TRBV7-8,CASSTRSDTGELFF
15,TRBV27,CASSLAGGRPDTQYF
13,TRBV27,CASSLWTNTEAFF
16,TRBV12-3/TRBV12-4,CASHAKWEEGQETQYF
13,TRBV9,CASSAPVGGEQFF
17,TRBV29-1,CSVDPSGGWAGNTEAFF
14,TRBV18,CASSPPRRLYEQYF
12,TRBV9,CASRRGSYGYTF
13,TRBV9,CASSGSSRYEQYF
16,TRBV4-3,CASSQEGLAGGNIQYF
14,TRBV7-2,CASTTGRAKNIQYF
13,TRBV6-5,CASSYSGQGEQFF
14,TRBV7-2,CASSSQTPTYEQYF
15,TRBV6-2/TRBV6-3,CASSYQRGPWDTQYF
11,TRBV10-3,CAIGQNYGYTF
14,TRBV27,CASSLGQGIHEQYF
15,TRBV20-1,CSAPAGASFRDTQYF
15,TRBV7-8,CASSRGVSSYNEQFF
15,TRBV7-3,CASSSQTSSYNEQFF
14,TRBV20-1,CSATSRTTNEKLFF
15,TRBV7-2,CASSFPGLGGNEQFF
14,TRBV27,CASSPDRGPGTQYF
11,TRBV10-3,CAIRAKNIQYF
17,TRBV9,CASSVGLAGGRPGELFF
14,TRBV6-1,CASSVPGRGETQYF
13,TRBV10-3,CAINSGLAGELFF
12,TRBV24-1,CATRGQGSGYTF
16,TRBV4-1,CASSQKHGRAADTQYF
16,TRBV11-2,CASSFLAGLSTDTQYF
13,TRBV10-3,CAISYELSDEQYF
14,TRBV7-9,CASSHRDLAYEQYF
15,TRBV28,CASSFSLAGLYEQYF
14,TRBV7-2,CASSLVTGSETQYF
15,TRBV7-7,CASSPRGVSGPEAFF